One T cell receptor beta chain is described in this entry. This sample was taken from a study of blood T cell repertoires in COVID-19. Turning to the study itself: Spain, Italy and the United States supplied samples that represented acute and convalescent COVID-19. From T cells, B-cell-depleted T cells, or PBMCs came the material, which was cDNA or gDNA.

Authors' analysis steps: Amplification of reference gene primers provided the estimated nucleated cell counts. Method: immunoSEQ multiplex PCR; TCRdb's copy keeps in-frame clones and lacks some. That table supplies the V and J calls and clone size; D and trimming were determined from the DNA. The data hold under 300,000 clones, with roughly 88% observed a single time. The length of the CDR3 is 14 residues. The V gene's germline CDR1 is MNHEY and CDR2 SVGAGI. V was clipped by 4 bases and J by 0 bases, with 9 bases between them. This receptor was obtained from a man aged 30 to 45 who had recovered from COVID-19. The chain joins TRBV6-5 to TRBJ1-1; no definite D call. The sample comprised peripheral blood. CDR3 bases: TGTGCCAGCAGTTTCCAACCTATGAACACTGAAGCTTTCTTT. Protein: CASSFQPMNTEAFF.